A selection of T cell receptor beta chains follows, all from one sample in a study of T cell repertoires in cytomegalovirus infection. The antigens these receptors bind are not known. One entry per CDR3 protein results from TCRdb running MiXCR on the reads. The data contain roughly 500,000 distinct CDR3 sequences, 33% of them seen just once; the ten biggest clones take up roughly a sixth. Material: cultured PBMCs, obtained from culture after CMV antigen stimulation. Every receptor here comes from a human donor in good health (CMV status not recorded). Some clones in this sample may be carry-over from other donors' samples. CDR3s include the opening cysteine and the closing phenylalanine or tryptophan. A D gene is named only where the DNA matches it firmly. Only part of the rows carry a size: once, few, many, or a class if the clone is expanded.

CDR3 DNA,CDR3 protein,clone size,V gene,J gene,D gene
TGCGCCAGCAGCGGAGGGACTAGCGAACCGGAGACCCAGTACTTC,CASSGGTSEPETQYF,few,TRBV5-1,TRBJ2-5,TRBD2
TGTGCCAGCAGCTCAAACAGGGGTGGGGTGACCCAGTACTTC,CASSSNRGGVTQYF,few,TRBV7-6,TRBJ2-5,TRBD1
TGCGCCAGCAGCCAAGAGGGTAGCGGCCGAGGTGAGCAGTTCTTC,CASSQEGSGRGEQFF,few,TRBV4-3,TRBJ2-1,-
TGTGCCAGTAGTATGGGAGTCTTCTCTGGAAACACCATATATTTT,CASSMGVFSGNTIYF,few,TRBV19,TRBJ1-3,-
TGTGCCAGCAGCACCATGTTTGTCGGAGAGCTGTTTTTT,CASSTMFVGELFF,-,TRBV7-6,TRBJ2-2,-
TGTGCCAGCAGTCCTACCCCGGGCGGCAACAATGAGCAGTTCTTC,CASSPTPGGNNEQFF,few,TRBV27,TRBJ2-1,-
TGTGCCAGCTCACCCTCCGGGATGCCAAACACTGAAGCTTTCTTT,CASSPSGMPNTEAFF,-,TRBV18,TRBJ1-1,-
TGTGCCAGCAGTTTTAGCGGTACCACAGATACGCAGTATTTT,CASSFSGTTDTQYF,many,TRBV12-3/TRBV12-4,TRBJ2-3,-
TGTGCCAGCAGTCGGGGACTAGCGGGACTCCAAGAGACCCAGTACTTC,CASSRGLAGLQETQYF,few,TRBV6-2/TRBV6-3,TRBJ2-5,TRBD2
TGTGCTAGCAGTGTAAGTCTGAACACTGAAGCTTTCTTT,CASSVSLNTEAFF,-,TRBV7-6,TRBJ1-1,-
TGTGCCAGCAGTTTATCACGGGAAAACACTGAAGCTTTCTTT,CASSLSRENTEAFF,-,TRBV12-3/TRBV12-4,TRBJ1-1,-
TGTGCCAGTAGTCCAGGGTCGGTAGCGGGAGAGAACATTCAGTACTTC,CASSPGSVAGENIQYF,-,TRBV19,TRBJ2-4,TRBD2
TGTGCCAGCAGTTACTCCCTGGCCGACTTGGGAAACTCCTACGAGCAGTACTTC,CASSYSLADLGNSYEQYF,few,TRBV6-2/TRBV6-3,TRBJ2-7,-
TGTGCCAGCAGTTACGGGCAGGGGGTGTACTTC,CASSYGQGVYF,few,TRBV6-2/TRBV6-3,TRBJ2-7,TRBD1